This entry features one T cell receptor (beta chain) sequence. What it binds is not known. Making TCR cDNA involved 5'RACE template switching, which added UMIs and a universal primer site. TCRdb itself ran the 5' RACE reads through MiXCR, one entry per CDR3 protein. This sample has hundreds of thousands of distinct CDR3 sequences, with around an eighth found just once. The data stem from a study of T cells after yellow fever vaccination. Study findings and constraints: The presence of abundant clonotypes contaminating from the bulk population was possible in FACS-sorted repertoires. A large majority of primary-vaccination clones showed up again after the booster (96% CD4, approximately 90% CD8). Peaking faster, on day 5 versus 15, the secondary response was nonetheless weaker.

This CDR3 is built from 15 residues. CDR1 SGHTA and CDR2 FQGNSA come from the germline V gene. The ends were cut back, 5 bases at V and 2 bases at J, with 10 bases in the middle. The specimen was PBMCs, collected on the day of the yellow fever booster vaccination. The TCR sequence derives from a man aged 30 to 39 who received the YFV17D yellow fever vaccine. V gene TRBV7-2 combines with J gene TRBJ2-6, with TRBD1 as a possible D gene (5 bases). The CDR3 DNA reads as TGTGCCAGCAGCCGACAGTTAACTGGGGCCAACGTCCTGACTTTC. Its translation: CASSRQLTGANVLTF.